Each of the 19 T cell receptor beta chains below was sequenced from the same sample in a study of T cell responses to AZD1222 COVID-19 vaccine. Only in-frame clones appear in the TCRdb table, and some are missing; sequencing was by immunoSEQ multiplex PCR. The sample has tens of thousands of clones, 65% to 90% seen once. Sample: peripheral blood, taken on day 0 of AZD1222 vaccination. The receptors here all came from an adult in good health.

The chain links TRBV7-9 to TRBJ2-3; D unclear. CDR1 SEHNR and CDR2 FQNEAQ come from the germline V gene (reference sequence). The CDR3 covers 15 residues. Trimming pared 3 bases from V and 1 base from J, leaving 11 bases between. The chain's CDR3 is CASSFLGWGTDTQYF. CDR3 nucleotide sequence: TGTGCCAGCAGCTTTTTAGGTTGGGGCACAGATACGCAGTATTTT.

V gene TRBV24-1 combines with J gene TRBJ2-1, with 11 bases aligning to TRBD2. V dropped 5 bases and J dropped 3; count of bases not matched to a gene: 8. The CDR3 runs 17 residues. Germline CDR1 KGHDR, CDR2 SFDVKD. The CDR3 loop is CATSARGTSGNYNEQFF. DNA for the CDR3: TGTGCCACCAGTGCCCGAGGGACTAGCGGAAACTACAATGAGCAGTTCTTC.

This clone was seen more than once but under ten times. V usage is TRBV5-4 and J usage is TRBJ2-7, with 9 positions matching TRBD2. Germline V gene lookup returns CDR1 SGHNT and CDR2 YYREEE (reference sequence). The length of the CDR3 is 16 residues. Germline trimming cut 0 bases from V and 1 base from J; bases unmatched to any gene: 5. The CDR3 protein is CASSLVATSGSYEQYF. The CDR3 DNA reads as TGTGCCAGCAGCTTGGTGGCGACTAGCGGATCCTACGAGCAGTACTTC. Combining the CDR3 with reference TRBV5-4 and TRBJ2-7 gives the whole variable domain ETGVTQSPTHLIKTRGQQVTLRCSSQSGHNTVSWYQQALGQGPQFIFQYYREEENGRGNFPPRFSGLQFPNYSSELNVNALELDDSALYLCASSLVATSGSYEQYFGPGTRLTVT.

V gene TRBV18 combines with J gene TRBJ2-2; no definite D call. This CDR3 has 12 amino acids. Germline lookup yields CDR1 KGHSH and CDR2 LQKENI. Deletions cut 1 base from V and 6 bases from J, with 3 bases between. The CDR3 DNA reads TGTGCCAGCTCACCACTTTCCGGGGAGCTGTTTTTT. Translation: CASSPLSGELFF.

This clone was detected only a few times. The V gene is TRBV7-2, the J gene TRBJ2-2; 12 bases map to TRBD2. The CDR3 is 16 amino acids. After removal of 5 bases from V and 6 bases from J, the junction contained 7 bases not matched to a gene. In germline, CDR1 is SGHTA, CDR2 FQGNSA. Written as DNA, the CDR3 is TGTGCCAGCAGCACCTCTAGCGGGAGGGCGCCCGGGGAGCTGTTTTTT. Protein sequence: CASSTSSGRAPGELFF.

The V call is TRBV27, the J call TRBJ2-7, with 8 bases that match TRBD1. Trimming cost V 3 bases and J 1 base; bases outside gene matches: 2. The CDR3 covers 14 residues. Germline V CDR1 and CDR2: MNHEY, SMNVEV (reference sequence). CDR3 nucleotides: TGTGCCAGCAGTTTCGGGACAGGTTCCTACGAGCAGTACTTC. It codes for CASSFGTGSYEQYF.

The genes are TRBV27 and TRBJ2-5; a weak D match, TRBD1 (6 bases). V lost 3 bases and J lost 5, with 22 bases in between. CDR1 is MNHEY and CDR2 is SMNVEV in the germline V gene (reference sequence). The CDR3 runs to 17 residues. In nucleotides, the CDR3 is TGTGCCAGCAGTTTTCTTCGTCTTGGGGGCCAGAGGGAGACCCAGTACTTC. Translated, it gives CASSFLRLGGQRETQYF.

V gene TRBV4-1 combines with J gene TRBJ2-2; D uncertain. Germline V CDR1 and CDR2: MGHRA, YSYEKL. CDR3 length equals 13 residues. Trimming pared 1 base from V and 5 bases from J, leaving 5 bases between. This CDR3 reads CASSQVATGELFF. DNA for the CDR3: TGCGCCAGCAGCCAAGTCGCGACCGGGGAGCTGTTTTTT.

V gene TRBV5-5 combines with J gene TRBJ2-2; 11 nucleotides line up with TRBD1. In germline, CDR1 is SGHKS, CDR2 YYEKEE (reference sequence). Trimming removed 5 bases from V and 3 bases from J; junction bases left unmatched: 6. CDR3 length equals 16 residues. CDR3 protein: CASRTGQGADTGELFF. In DNA form, the CDR3 reads TGTGCCAGCAGGACAGGACAGGGGGCGGACACCGGGGAGCTGTTTTTT.

The chain employs TRBV2 and TRBJ2-3; the match to TRBD1 covers 7 bases. This CDR3 is 15 amino acids long. Germline V gene data show CDR1 as SNHLY and CDR2 as FYNNEI. The ends lost 4 bases at V and 4 bases at J; junction bases unmatched: 8. The CDR3 coding sequence is TGTGCCAGCAGTGTGGAGGTCCAGGGGGCAGATACGCAGTATTTT. Its translation is CASSVEVQGADTQYF.

The rearrangement uses TRBV6-5 and TRBJ2-3; no reliable D call. Germline V gene data show CDR1 as MNHEY and CDR2 as SVGAGI. The CDR3 loop spans 12 amino acids. Deletions cut 5 bases from V and 4 bases from J, with 7 bases between. The CDR3 region is CASSPISDTQYF. CDR3 coding DNA: TGTGCCAGCAGTCCCATATCAGATACGCAGTATTTT.

The genes are TRBV9 and TRBJ1-2, with TRBD1 matching 10 bases. The CDR3 runs to 12 residues. CDR1 is SGDLS, CDR2 YYNGEE, per germline. With V trimmed by 3 bases and J by 9 bases, 2 bases remained unmatched. CDR3 amino acids: CASSGDRGSYTF. CDR3 DNA sequence: TGTGCCAGCAGCGGGGACAGGGGAAGCTACACCTTC. Full variable domain (outside the CDR3, taken from reference TRBV9 and TRBJ1-2): DSGVTQTPKHLITATGQRVTLRCSPRSGDLSVYWYQQSLDQGLQFLIQYYNGEERAKGNILERFSAQQFPDLHSELNLSSLELGDSALYFCASSGDRGSYTFGSGTRLTVV.

V is TRBV7-9 and J is TRBJ1-6; D possibly corresponds to TRBD1 (5 bases). The V and J ends lost 8 bases and 5 bases respectively, with 13 bases between them. The CDR3 length is 14 residues. Germline loops: CDR1 SEHNR, CDR2 FQNEAQ (reference sequence). DNA of the CDR3: TGTGCCAGCCGAACCCAGGGCGATAATTCACCCCTCCACTTT. Its protein product is CASRTQGDNSPLHF.

The chain couples TRBV3-1 (or the pseudogene TRBV3-2) to TRBJ1-6; TRBD1 matches at 8 bases. This CDR3 spans 14 amino acids. V was pared by 1 base and J by 12 bases, with 5 bases of the junction left unmatched. Germline lookup yields CDR1 LGHDT and CDR2 YNNKEL (reference sequence). Here the CDR3 DNA reads TGTGCCAGCAGCCAAGTAGAACAGGGGGGACCCCTCCACTTT. Its translation is CASSQVEQGGPLHF.

The chain joins TRBV10-1 to TRBJ2-3; tentative D call: TRBD2 (5 bases). From germline, CDR1 is WNHNN and CDR2 SYGVQD (reference sequence). The CDR3 consists of 15 residues. V was pared by 3 bases and J by 1 base, with 11 bases between. The CDR3 loop reads CASSEAAVGTDTQYF. For the CDR3, the DNA is TGCGCCAGCAGTGAAGCGGCGGTGGGCACAGATACGCAGTATTTT.

The V call is TRBV2, the J call TRBJ2-7; D gene uncertain. V lost 3 bases and J 0 bases, leaving 3 bases between the germline ends. The CDR3 consists of 12 residues. From germline, CDR1 is SNHLY and CDR2 FYNNEI. The CDR3, as DNA: TGTGCCAGCAGTGAGACCTCCTACGAGCAGTACTTC. Its translation: CASSETSYEQYF.

The rearrangement links TRBV14 to TRBJ2-3, with D maybe TRBD1 (6 bases). V lost 5 bases and J lost 0, with 12 bases in between. CDR3 size: 15 residues. Germline CDR1 SGHDN, CDR2 FVKESK. This chain's CDR3 is CASSTGIRSTDTQYF. DNA of the CDR3: TGTGCCAGCAGCACAGGGATACGAAGCACAGATACGCAGTATTTT.

The J gene is TRBJ2-7, the V gene TRBV5-6; D ambiguous. V lost 2 bases, J lost 1 base, and 4 bases lay in between. This CDR3 comprises 12 residues. The V gene's germline CDR1 is SGHDT and CDR2 YYEEEE. In DNA form, the CDR3 reads TGTGCCAGCAGCTTCCTGTCCTACGAGCAGTACTTC. This sequence encodes CASSFLSYEQYF.

This clone has only one observation. J is TRBJ1-6 and V is TRBV7-9; a weak D match, TRBD1 (6 bases). CDR1 and CDR2 from the germline V gene are SEHNR and FQNEAQ (reference sequence). The CDR3 covers 15 residues. Trimming removed 3 bases at V and 4 bases at J, with 10 bases between. In DNA, the CDR3 is TGTGCCAGCAGCTTGGGAACAGGGTATAATTCACCCCTCCACTTT. Its translation: CASSLGTGYNSPLHF.